This T cell receptor beta chain was identified during a study of CD8 T cells in Susac syndrome. With 0 bases removed from V and 0 bases from J, the gap between germline ends came to 6 bases. Germline V gene data show CDR1 as LGHNT and CDR2 as FRNRAP. The CDR3 spans 16 residues. To note about this clonotype: What it binds is unknown.

RNA amounts of about 0.5 to 1 ug underwent reverse transcription with random hexamers. TCRdb re-analysed the immunoSEQ multiplex PCR reads in MiXCR, keeping a single row per CDR3 protein. The sample consists of 75,000 or so distinct CDR3 sequences, about 93% of them appearing once. The study's findings and limits: Susac syndrome CD8+ repertoires were clonally expanded, most strongly in CD8+ TEMRA cells.

TCR beta from blood CD8+ and CD4+ T cells was sequenced. This chain links TRBV12-5 with TRBJ2-6; the D is unclear. The TCR originated in a human donor with Susac syndrome. What was sequenced was CD8+ T cells from PBMCs. The CDR3 loop is CASGLVMDSGANVLTF. The CDR3 region has the DNA TGTGCTAGTGGTTTGGTAATGGACTCTGGGGCCAACGTCCTGACTTTC.